One and the same sample provided the 18 T cell receptor beta chains below, sequenced in a study of blood T cell repertoires in COVID-19. The protocol was immunoSEQ multiplex PCR, while the TCRdb copy is restricted to in-frame clones and leaves out a portion. The repertoire holds around 240,000 clones, with 70% to 90% as singletons. Sequencing was carried out using peripheral blood. The receptors were gathered from a man in his forties or fifties with acute or convalescent COVID-19.

The CDR3 loop is CASSESGTGGYEQYF. CDR3 in DNA: TGTGCCAGCAGTGAATCCGGGACAGGGGGGTACGAGCAGTACTTC. The J gene is TRBJ2-7, the V gene TRBV6-1; 11 positions agree with TRBD1. Germline V gives CDR1 MNHNS, CDR2 SASEGT. This CDR3 has 15 residues. The junction had 4 bases not matched to a gene; V was cut back by 2 bases and J by 4 bases.

The DNA of the CDR3 is TGCGCCAGCAGCCAAGAGGCCAGCTCGGGCTATGGCTACACCTTC. It specifies CASSQEASSGYGYTF. This chain joins TRBV4-3 and TRBJ1-2; the D is unclear. Trimming removed 0 bases from V and 4 bases from J, with 12 bases in between. There are 15 residues in the CDR3. Germline loops: CDR1 LGHNA, CDR2 YSLEER.

The chain has TRBV5-6 and TRBJ1-1; D is uncertain. Germline V gene data show CDR1 as SGHDT and CDR2 as YYEEEE. Trimming took 0 bases from V and 6 from J, leaving 9 bases between them. This CDR3 has 13 residues. The CDR3 nucleotides are TGTGCCAGCAGCTTGGCCGGAGTCGCTGAAGCTTTCTTT. Translating gives CASSLAGVAEAFF.

This clone was recorded a few times. This sequence joins TRBV12-5 and TRBJ1-1, with D possibly being TRBD1 (6 bases). With 4 bases removed from V and 4 bases from J, the gap between germline ends came to 10 bases. The CDR3 totals 13 residues. The germline V gene has CDR1 LGHNT and CDR2 FRNRAP. CDR3: CASGSNRVTEAFF. The CDR3 coding sequence is TGTGCTAGTGGTTCAAACAGGGTCACTGAAGCTTTCTTT.

Only one count was recorded for this clone. The chain joins TRBV6-5 to TRBJ1-3; D unresolved. Between the trimmed V and J ends, which lost 6 bases and 0 bases, there was a span of 9 bases. CDR1 MNHEY and CDR2 SVGAGI come from the germline V gene. The CDR3 sequence is 14 residues long. Here the CDR3 reads CASRYTSSGNTIYF. The CDR3 DNA is TGTGCCAGCAGGTACACGAGCTCTGGAAACACCATATATTTT.

The chain employs TRBV5-4 and TRBJ2-2; TRBD1 matches at 8 bases. The CDR3 is 16 residues long. Germline CDR1 and CDR2: SGHNT and YYREEE (reference sequence). Trimming at V came to 4 bases and at J to 4 bases, leaving 9 bases not matched to a gene. The CDR3: CASSPGGAVGTGELFF. DNA for the CDR3: TGTGCCAGCAGCCCAGGGGGCGCGGTAGGCACCGGGGAGCTGTTTTTT.

The V call is TRBV5-5, the J call TRBJ1-1; D is ambiguous. The CDR3 is 16 amino acids. The V gene's germline CDR1 is SGHKS and CDR2 YYEKEE (reference sequence). V lost 4 bases to trimming and J lost 1 base, with 17 bases between them. The CDR3 reads CASSQLGLTPNTEAFF. CDR3 in DNA: TGTGCCAGCAGCCAACTAGGTCTTACACCGAACACTGAAGCTTTCTTT.

This chain links TRBV6-5 with TRBJ1-4; possible D gene TRBD1, 5 bases. Germline CDR1 MNHEY, CDR2 SVGAGI. V lost 5 bases and J lost 6, with 13 bases in between. CDR3 size: 14 residues. CDR3: CASSPLGGDEKLFF. CDR3 bases: TGTGCCAGCAGTCCCTTGGGAGGGGATGAAAAACTGTTTTTT.

The CDR3 DNA follows: TGTGCCAGCATGGGTGCGGACTTAAGTACCAGAAACACCATATATTTT. Its translation: CASMGADLSTRNTIYF. The chain couples TRBV7-2 to TRBJ1-3; D gene uncertain. Looked up from germline, CDR1 is SGHTA and CDR2 is FQGNSA. V lost 7 bases to trimming and J lost 5 bases, with 21 bases between them. The CDR3 is 16 amino acids.

V is TRBV27 and J is TRBJ2-7, with 7 bases fitting TRBD1. The CDR3 spans 16 residues. CDR1 MNHEY and CDR2 SMNVEV come from the germline V gene (reference sequence). V lost 0 bases to trimming and J lost 3 bases; unmatched junction nucleotides: 8. The CDR3 loop is CASSLSGGAIVYEQYF. The DNA of the CDR3 is TGTGCCAGCAGTTTATCAGGGGGCGCGATTGTCTACGAGCAGTACTTC.

This clone has just a few counts. This chain links TRBV27 with TRBJ2-7; TRBD1 agrees at 11 bases. Germline V gives CDR1 MNHEY, CDR2 SMNVEV (reference sequence). CDR3 length: 14 residues. The trim removed 8 bases at V and 3 bases at J, leaving 6 bases unmatched. In nucleotides, the CDR3 is TGTGCCAGCGGTAGGGGGACAGGGGGCTACGAGCAGTACTTC. Translation gives CASGRGTGGYEQYF.

This chain links TRBV5-5 with TRBJ2-7; D call uncertain. The V end lost 6 bases, the J end lost 5 bases, and 15 bases lay between the germline ends. Germline V gene sequence: CDR1 SGHKS, CDR2 YYEKEE (reference sequence). The CDR3 is 13 residues long. CDR3 in amino acids: CASTAAGWDEQYF. The CDR3 nucleotides are TGTGCCAGCACCGCCGCAGGCTGGGACGAGCAGTACTTC.

CDR3: CASSLDWDSSYEQYF. The CDR3 region has the DNA TGCGCCAGCAGCTTGGATTGGGACAGCTCCTACGAGCAGTACTTC. The chain uses TRBV5-1 and TRBJ2-7; 7 bases are shared with TRBD1. The CDR3 runs to 15 residues. Germline CDR1 SGHRS, CDR2 YFSETQ. V lost 0 bases, J lost 0 bases, and 3 bases stayed unmatched.

This chain connects TRBV10-3 to TRBJ2-7, with 12 nucleotides matching TRBD2. The trim removed 2 bases at V and 5 bases at J, leaving 4 bases unmatched. The CDR3 spans 15 residues. Germline assignment: CDR1 ENHRY and CDR2 SYGVKD. CDR3 bases: TGTGCCATCAGTGAGCCACTAGCGGGGGGCCACGAGCAGTACTTC. Translation gives CAISEPLAGGHEQYF.

The chain employs TRBV7-9 and TRBJ1-5; D gene ambiguous. Trimming removed 3 bases at V and 1 base at J, with 7 bases between. Per the germline V gene, CDR1 is SEHNR and CDR2 is FQNEAQ (reference sequence). CDR3 length: 14 amino acids. This chain's CDR3 is CASSFPGSNQPQHF. The CDR3 region has the DNA TGTGCCAGCAGCTTCCCGGGAAGCAATCAGCCCCAGCATTTT.

This sequence joins TRBV3-1 (or the pseudogene TRBV3-2) and TRBJ2-3, with 8 positions matching TRBD2. The CDR3 has 17 residues. Unmatched junction bases numbered 9, after V lost 4 bases and J lost 0 bases. Germline V CDR1 and CDR2: LGHDT, YNNKEL (reference sequence). This CDR3 is CASSLTGGGFSTDTQYF. CDR3 coding DNA: TGTGCCAGCAGCCTTACCGGGGGGGGCTTTAGCACAGATACGCAGTATTTT.

The chain combines TRBV2 with TRBJ1-6; a weak D match, TRBD1 (5 bases). CDR1 and CDR2 from the germline V gene are SNHLY and FYNNEI. V shed 7 bases and J shed 11 bases, with 12 bases lying between them. The CDR3 sequence is 12 residues long. Here the CDR3 reads CASTLNRTPLHF. In DNA, the CDR3 is TGTGCCAGCACCCTGAACAGGACACCCCTCCACTTT.

The gene calls are TRBV20-1 and TRBJ2-5, with 11 bases fitting TRBD2. Germline V gene sequence: CDR1 DFQATT, CDR2 SNEGSKA (reference sequence). V was pared by 3 bases and J by 2 bases, with 5 bases of the junction left unmatched. This CDR3 is 15 amino acids long. The DNA for the CDR3 is TGCAGTGCTAGTCAACTAGCGGGGGATCAAGAGACCCAGTACTTC. It specifies CSASQLAGDQETQYF.